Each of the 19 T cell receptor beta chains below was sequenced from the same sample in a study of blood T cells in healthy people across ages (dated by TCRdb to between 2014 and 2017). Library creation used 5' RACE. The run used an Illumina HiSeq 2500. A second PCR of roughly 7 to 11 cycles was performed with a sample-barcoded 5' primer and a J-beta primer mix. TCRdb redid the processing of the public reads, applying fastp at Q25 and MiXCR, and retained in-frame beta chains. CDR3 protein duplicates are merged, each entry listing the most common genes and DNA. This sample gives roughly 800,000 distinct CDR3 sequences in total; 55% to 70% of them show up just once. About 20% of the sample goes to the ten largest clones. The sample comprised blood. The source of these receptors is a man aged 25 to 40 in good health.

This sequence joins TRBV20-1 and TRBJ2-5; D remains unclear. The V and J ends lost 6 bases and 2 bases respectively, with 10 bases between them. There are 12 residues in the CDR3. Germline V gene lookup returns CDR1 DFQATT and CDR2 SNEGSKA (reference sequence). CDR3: CSAKKGQETQYF. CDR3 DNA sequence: TGCAGTGCGAAGAAGGGTCAAGAGACCCAGTACTTC.

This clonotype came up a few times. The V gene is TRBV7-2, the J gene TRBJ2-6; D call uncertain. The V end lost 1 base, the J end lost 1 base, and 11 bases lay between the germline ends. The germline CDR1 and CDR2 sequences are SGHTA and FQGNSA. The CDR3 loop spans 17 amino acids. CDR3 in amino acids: CASSLGAPASGANVLTF. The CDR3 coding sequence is TGTGCCAGCAGCTTAGGGGCGCCTGCATCTGGGGCCAACGTCCTGACTTTC.

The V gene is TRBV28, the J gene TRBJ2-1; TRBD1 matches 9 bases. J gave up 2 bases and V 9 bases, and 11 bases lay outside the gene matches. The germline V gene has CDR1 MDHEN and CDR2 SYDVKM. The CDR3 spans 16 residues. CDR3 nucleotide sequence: TGTGCCAGTAGGGTCCGGGACAGGGTTACCTACAATGAGCAGTTCTTC. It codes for CASRVRDRVTYNEQFF.

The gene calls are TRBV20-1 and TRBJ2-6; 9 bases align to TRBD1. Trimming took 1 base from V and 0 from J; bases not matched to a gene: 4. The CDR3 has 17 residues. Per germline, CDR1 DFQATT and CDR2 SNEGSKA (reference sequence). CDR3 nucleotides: TGCAGTGCTAGAGGGGGACAGGGAAGCTCTGGGGCCAACGTCCTGACTTTC. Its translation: CSARGGQGSSGANVLTF.

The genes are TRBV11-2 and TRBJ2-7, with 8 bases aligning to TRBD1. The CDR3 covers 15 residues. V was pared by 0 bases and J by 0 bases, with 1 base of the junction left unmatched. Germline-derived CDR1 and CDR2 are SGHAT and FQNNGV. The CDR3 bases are TGTGCCAGCAGCTTAGACAGGGGGCTCTCCTACGAGCAGTACTTC. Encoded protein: CASSLDRGLSYEQYF.

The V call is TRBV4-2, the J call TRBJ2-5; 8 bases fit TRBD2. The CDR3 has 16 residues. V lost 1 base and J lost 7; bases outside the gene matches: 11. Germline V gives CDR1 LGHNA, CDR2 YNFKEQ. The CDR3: CASSQGETGGKGTQYF. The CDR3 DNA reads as TGTGCCAGCAGCCAAGGGGAAACGGGGGGGAAGGGGACCCAGTACTTC.

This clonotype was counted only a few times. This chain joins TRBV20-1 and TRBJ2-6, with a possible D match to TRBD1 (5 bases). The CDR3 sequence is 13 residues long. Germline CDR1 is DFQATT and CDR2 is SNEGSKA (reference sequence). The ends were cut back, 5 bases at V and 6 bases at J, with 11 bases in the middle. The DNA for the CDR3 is TGCAGTGCTTGGGGCGGAGAGGCCAACGTCCTGACTTTC. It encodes CSAWGGEANVLTF.

The CDR3 loop reads CASGPDSSYNEQFF. CDR3 DNA sequence: TGTGCCAGTGGACCCGATAGCTCCTACAATGAGCAGTTCTTC. The genes are TRBV19 and TRBJ2-1; D gene unclear. This CDR3 has 14 amino acids. From germline, CDR1 is LNHDA and CDR2 SQIVND (reference sequence). Trimming took 8 bases from V and 0 from J, leaving 11 bases between them.

Here the CDR3 DNA reads TGTGCCAGCAGCTTACGTCAGGGAGACGGGCAGTACTTC. Translated, it gives CASSLRQGDGQYF. The chain joins TRBV7-8 to TRBJ2-7, with D possibly being TRBD1 or TRBD2 (5 bases each). Trimming stripped 2 bases from V and 9 bases from J, with 14 bases between. Germline CDR1 and CDR2: SGHVS and FQNEAQ. This CDR3 contains 13 residues. Looking up the rest from reference TRBV7-8 and TRBJ2-7 gives the full variable domain: GAGVSQSPRYKVAKRGQDVALRCDPISGHVSLFWYQQALGQGPEFLTYFQNEAQLDKSGLPSDRFFAERPEGSVSTLKIQRTQQEDSAVYLCASSLRQGDGQYFGPGTRLTVT.

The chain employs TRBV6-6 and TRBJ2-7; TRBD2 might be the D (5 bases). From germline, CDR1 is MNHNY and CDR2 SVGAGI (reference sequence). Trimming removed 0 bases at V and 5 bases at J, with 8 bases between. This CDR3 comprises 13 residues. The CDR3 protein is CASSYSRGDEQYF. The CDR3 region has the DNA TGTGCCAGCAGTTACTCCCGGGGTGACGAGCAGTACTTC.

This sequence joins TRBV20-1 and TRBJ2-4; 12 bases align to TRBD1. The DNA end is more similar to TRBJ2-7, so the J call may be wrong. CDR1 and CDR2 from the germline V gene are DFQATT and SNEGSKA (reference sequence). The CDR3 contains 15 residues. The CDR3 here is CSADSGTGGAYEQYF. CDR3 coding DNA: TGCAGTGCGGATTCCGGGACAGGGGGCGCGTACGAGCAGTACTTC.

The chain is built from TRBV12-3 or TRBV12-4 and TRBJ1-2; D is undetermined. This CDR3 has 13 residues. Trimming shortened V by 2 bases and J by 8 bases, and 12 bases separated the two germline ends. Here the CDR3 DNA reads TGTGCCAGCAGTTTAAGGGCAGAGCTCGGCTACACCTTC. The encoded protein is CASSLRAELGYTF.

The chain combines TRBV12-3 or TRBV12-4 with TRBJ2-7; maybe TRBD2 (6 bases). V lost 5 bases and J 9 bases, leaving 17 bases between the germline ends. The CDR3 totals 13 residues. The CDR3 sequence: CASSDRDLISQYF. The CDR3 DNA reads TGTGCCAGCAGTGACCGGGACTTAATATCGCAGTACTTC.

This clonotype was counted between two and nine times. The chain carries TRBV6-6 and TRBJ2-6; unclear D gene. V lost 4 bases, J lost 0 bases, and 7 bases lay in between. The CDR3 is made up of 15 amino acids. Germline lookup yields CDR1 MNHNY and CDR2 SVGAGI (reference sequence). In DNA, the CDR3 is TGTGCCAGCAGTTCTGTTAGCTCTGGGGCCAACGTCCTGACTTTC. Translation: CASSSVSSGANVLTF.

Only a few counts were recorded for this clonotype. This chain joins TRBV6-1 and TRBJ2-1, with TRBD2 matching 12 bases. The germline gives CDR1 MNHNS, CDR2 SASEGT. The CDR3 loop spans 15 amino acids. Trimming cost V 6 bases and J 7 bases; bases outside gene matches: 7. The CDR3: CASSALAGGPNEQFF. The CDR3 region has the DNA TGTGCCAGCAGCGCCCTAGCGGGAGGGCCGAATGAGCAGTTCTTC.

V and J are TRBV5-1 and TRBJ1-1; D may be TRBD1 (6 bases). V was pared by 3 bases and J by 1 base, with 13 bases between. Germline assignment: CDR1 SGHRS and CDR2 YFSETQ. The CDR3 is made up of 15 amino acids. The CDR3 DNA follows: TGCGCCAGCAGCTGGGGGGGACAAAGGAACACTGAAGCTTTCTTT. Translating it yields CASSWGGQRNTEAFF.

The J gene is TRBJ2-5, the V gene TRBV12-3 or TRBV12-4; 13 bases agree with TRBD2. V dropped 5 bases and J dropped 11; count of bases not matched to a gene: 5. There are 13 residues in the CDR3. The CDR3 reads CASSQGLAGRQYF. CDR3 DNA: TGTGCCAGCAGTCAGGGACTAGCGGGGAGGCAGTACTTC.

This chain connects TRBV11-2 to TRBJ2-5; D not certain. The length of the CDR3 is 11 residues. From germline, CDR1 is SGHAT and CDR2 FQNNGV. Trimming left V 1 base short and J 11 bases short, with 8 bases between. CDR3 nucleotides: TGTGCCAGCAGCTTAGGGGGTGTGCAGTACTTC. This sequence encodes CASSLGGVQYF.

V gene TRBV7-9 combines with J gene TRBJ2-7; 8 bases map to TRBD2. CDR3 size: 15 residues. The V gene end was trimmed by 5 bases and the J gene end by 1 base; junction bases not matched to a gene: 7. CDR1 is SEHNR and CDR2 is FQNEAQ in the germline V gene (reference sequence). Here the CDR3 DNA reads TGTGCCAGCAGCACGAGCGGGAGAGGATCCTACGAGCAGTACTTC. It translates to CASSTSGRGSYEQYF.